These 24 T cell receptor beta chains were sequenced from one sample in a study of cytomegalovirus exposure and HLA in healthy donors. The PCR employed 60 Vbeta primers together with 13 Jbeta primers. Sequencing used immunoSEQ multiplex PCR; TCRdb keeps in-frame clones, though not all of them. The data contain over 100,000 clones, approximately 87% of them singletons. The sample was PBMCs. Receptors were obtained from a man aged 40-50 years in good health and CMV-seronegative.

J is TRBJ2-3 and V is TRBV7-2; a weak D match, TRBD1 (7 bases). CDR1 is SGHTA and CDR2 is FQGNSA in the germline V gene. This CDR3 is built from 15 residues. The V and J ends lost 3 bases and 2 bases respectively, with 12 bases between them. This CDR3 reads CASSFAGQLTDTQYF. DNA of the CDR3: TGTGCCAGCAGCTTCGCGGGACAGCTCACAGATACGCAGTATTTT.

The J gene is TRBJ1-1, the V gene TRBV21-1; the table's D call, TRBD1, has no DNA check behind it. TRBV21-1 is designated a pseudogene. This CDR3 contains 16 residues. Here the CDR3 DNA reads TGTGCCAGCAGCAATAGACAGGTACGGGTGAACACTGAAGCTTTCTTT. It specifies CASSNRQVRVNTEAFF.

This chain connects TRBV14 to TRBJ2-7; D might be TRBD2 (6 bases). Germline-derived CDR1 and CDR2 are SGHDN and FVKESK. CDR3 length: 14 residues. V gave up 1 base and J gave up 4 bases, with 11 bases separating them. The chain's CDR3 is CASSQAGGTYEQYF. The CDR3 nucleotides read TGTGCCAGCAGCCAAGCAGGCGGGACTTACGAGCAGTACTTC.

The chain carries TRBV27 and TRBJ2-1; TRBD1 matches at 7 bases. J gave up 5 bases and V 4 bases, and 2 bases lay outside the gene matches. The CDR3 is 13 amino acids. Germline CDR1 MNHEY, CDR2 SMNVEV (reference sequence). CDR3: CASSWDRNNEQFF. The CDR3 DNA sequence: TGTGCCAGCAGTTGGGACAGAAACAATGAGCAGTTCTTC.

This rearrangement joins TRBV13 to TRBJ2-7; 7 nucleotides line up with TRBD2. Germline V gene lookup returns CDR1 PRHDT and CDR2 FYEKMQ (reference sequence). This CDR3 spans 13 amino acids. The V segment lost 4 bases and the J segment 4 bases; nucleotides outside the gene matches: 4. CDR3 bases: TGTGCCAGCAGCTCAACTAGCGAGTACGAGCAGTACTTC. Translation: CASSSTSEYEQYF.

The chain has TRBV4-2 and TRBJ2-1; 7 bases are shared with TRBD2. This CDR3 region has 16 residues. Germline V lookup: CDR1 LGHNA, CDR2 YNFKEQ. J lost 2 bases, V lost 5 bases, and 9 bases had no gene match. The CDR3 spells CASSSRSGTTYNEQFF. The CDR3 region has the DNA TGTGCCAGCAGCTCGCGATCCGGGACTACCTACAATGAGCAGTTCTTC.

The chain recombines TRBV19 with TRBJ2-2, with 8 bases matching TRBD1. The CDR3 is 15 residues long. V gave up 5 bases and J gave up 4 bases; unmatched junction bases: 6. The germline V gene has CDR1 LNHDA and CDR2 SQIVND (reference sequence). The CDR3 is CASSPDREATGELFF. In nucleotides, the CDR3 is TGTGCCAGTAGTCCGGACAGGGAAGCCACCGGGGAGCTGTTTTTT.

The chain carries TRBV7-8 and TRBJ2-2; the D is unclear. Germline CDR1 and CDR2: SGHVS and FQNEAQ. This CDR3 spans 14 amino acids. V lost 3 bases and J 1 base, leaving 6 bases between the germline ends. The CDR3 DNA sequence: TGTGCCAGCAGCTTCAACAGGAACACCGGGGAGCTGTTTTTT. Amino acid sequence: CASSFNRNTGELFF.

This chain uses TRBV4-3 with TRBJ1-2; D not resolved. The CDR3 covers 15 residues. The germline gives CDR1 LGHNA, CDR2 YSLEER. Trimming took 0 bases from V and 0 from J, leaving 8 bases between them. CDR3 in amino acids: CASSQDLTANYGYTF. The CDR3 region has the DNA TGCGCCAGCAGCCAAGATCTCACAGCTAACTATGGCTACACCTTC.

This chain connects TRBV7-9 to TRBJ2-5, with 12 bases fitting TRBD2. J gave up 4 bases and V 5 bases, and 17 bases lay outside the gene matches. Germline V CDR1 and CDR2: SEHNR, FQNEAQ (reference sequence). This CDR3 region has 19 residues. CDR3 protein: CASSQMTSGGPGAIETQYF. The CDR3 coding sequence is TGTGCCAGCAGCCAAATGACTAGCGGGGGCCCTGGCGCTATAGAGACCCAGTACTTC.

V usage is TRBV2 and J usage is TRBJ2-7; 7 nucleotides align to TRBD1. This CDR3 spans 14 amino acids. Germline loops: CDR1 SNHLY, CDR2 FYNNEI. The ends lost 3 bases at V and 2 bases at J; junction bases unmatched: 4. The CDR3 DNA follows: TGTGCCAGCAGTGACCGGGACAGCACCTACGAGCAGTACTTC. It translates to CASSDRDSTYEQYF.

The V and J genes are TRBV28 and TRBJ1-5; the match to TRBD1 covers 8 bases. V shed 6 bases, J shed 4 bases, and the junction held 11 bases outside the gene matches. This CDR3 has 16 residues. From germline, CDR1 is MDHEN and CDR2 SYDVKM. CDR3 sequence: CASSKTGEVVNQPQHF. In nucleotides, the CDR3 is TGTGCCAGCAGCAAGACAGGGGAGGTTGTGAATCAGCCCCAGCATTTT.

The chain uses TRBV28 and TRBJ1-1, with D tentatively TRBD1 (5 bases). Germline CDR1 and CDR2: MDHEN and SYDVKM. This CDR3 has 15 residues. V lost 2 bases and J lost 4, with 14 bases in between. CDR3 in DNA: TGTGCCAGCAGTTTAGTTAGGCAGGGATCCACTGAAGCTTTCTTT. This sequence encodes CASSLVRQGSTEAFF. Variable domain in full (rest from reference TRBV28 and TRBJ1-1): DVKVTQSSRYLVKRTGEKVFLECVQDMDHENMFWYRQDPGLGLRLIYFSYDVKMKEKGDIPEGYSVSREKKERFSLILESASTNQTSMYLCASSLVRQGSTEAFFGQGTRLTVV.

The chain employs TRBV11-2 and TRBJ1-6; D unclear. Germline CDR1 reads SGHAT; CDR2 reads FQNNGV. The CDR3 is 16 amino acids. Trimming took off 1 base at V and 3 bases at J, with 10 bases between the two ends. CDR3 region: CASSLGRDLYNSPLHF. As DNA, the CDR3 is TGTGCCAGCAGCTTAGGACGGGATCTCTATAATTCACCCCTCCACTTT.

The CDR3 reads CASSLKGVAGVGVEQYF. The DNA for the CDR3 is TGTGCCAGCAGCCTCAAGGGGGTAGCGGGAGTGGGAGTCGAGCAGTACTTC. The chain joins TRBV9 to TRBJ2-7; 9 bases fit TRBD2. Germline values: CDR1 SGDLS, CDR2 YYNGEE. This CDR3 has 17 amino acids. V lost 4 bases, J lost 6 bases, and 17 bases stayed unmatched.

The chain recombines TRBV5-5 with TRBJ2-1; 10 bases fit TRBD1. This CDR3 has 16 residues. Germline loops: CDR1 SGHKS, CDR2 YYEKEE (reference sequence). Trimming cost V 4 bases and J 2 bases; bases outside gene matches: 6. This CDR3 reads CASSNRDRGPYNEQFF. As DNA, the CDR3 is TGTGCCAGCAGCAACCGGGACAGGGGCCCCTACAATGAGCAGTTCTTC.

The chain joins TRBV7-3 to TRBJ2-7; D is uncertain. The CDR3 consists of 13 residues. The ends were cut back, 2 bases at V and 3 bases at J, with 8 bases in the middle. CDR1 and CDR2 from the germline V gene are SGHTA and FQGTGA. The CDR3 protein is CASSLVADYEQYF. DNA for the CDR3: TGTGCCAGCAGCTTAGTCGCAGACTACGAGCAGTACTTC.

Only a few counts were recorded for this clone. The genes are TRBV7-2 and TRBJ2-7, with D unresolved. This CDR3 comprises 13 residues. V lost 1 base to trimming and J lost 3 bases, with 7 bases between them. CDR1 and CDR2 from the germline V gene are SGHTA and FQGNSA. DNA of the CDR3: TGTGCCAGCAGCTTAGGCGCAGGCTACGAGCAGTACTTC. It is translated as CASSLGAGYEQYF.

This chain connects TRBV7-2 to TRBJ1-3; D not certain. CDR3 length: 13 residues. Germline assignment: CDR1 SGHTA and CDR2 FQGNSA. V gave up 7 bases and J gave up 4 bases, with 11 bases separating them. The DNA of the CDR3 is TGTGCCAGCATGCAAGGAGCCGGAAACACCATATATTTT. Encoded protein: CASMQGAGNTIYF.

The chain uses TRBV5-6 and TRBJ2-1, with 7 positions matching TRBD2. CDR3 size: 18 residues. Germline CDR1 reads SGHDT; CDR2 reads YYEEEE. Trimming removed 2 bases from V and 3 bases from J; junction bases left unmatched: 14. The chain's CDR3 is CASSFRTTRDYDYNEQFF. The CDR3 DNA follows: TGTGCCAGCAGCTTCCGCACTACCCGGGACTACGACTACAATGAGCAGTTCTTC.

This chain connects TRBV9 to TRBJ2-3; 13 nucleotides match TRBD2. J lost 3 bases, V lost 2 bases, and 9 bases had no gene match. Germline lookup yields CDR1 SGDLS and CDR2 YYNGEE. This CDR3 is built from 18 residues. DNA of the CDR3: TGTGCCAGCAGCGTGGGGACTAGCGGGACTATAATAACAGATACGCAGTATTTT. It encodes CASSVGTSGTIITDTQYF. Variable domain in full (rest from reference TRBV9 and TRBJ2-3): DSGVTQTPKHLITATGQRVTLRCSPRSGDLSVYWYQQSLDQGLQFLIQYYNGEERAKGNILERFSAQQFPDLHSELNLSSLELGDSALYFCASSVGTSGTIITDTQYFGPGTRLTVL.

The J gene is TRBJ2-5, the V gene TRBV7-9; tentative D call: TRBD1 (6 bases). The J call could be wrong; TRBJ2-7 is a better fit for the DNA end. The germline gives CDR1 SEHNR, CDR2 FQNEAQ (reference sequence). CDR3 length equals 16 residues. This CDR3 is CASSLLGGHHSYEQYF. Written as DNA, the CDR3 is TGTGCCAGCAGCCTACTAGGGGGACACCACTCCTACGAGCAGTACTTC.

The chain has TRBV27 and TRBJ2-3; 10 bases are a match to TRBD2. From germline, CDR1 is MNHEY and CDR2 SMNVEV (reference sequence). The CDR3 is made up of 15 amino acids. V shed 5 bases and J 6 bases; nucleotides not matched to a gene: 8. In nucleotides, the CDR3 is TGTGCCAGCAGTCCCCCCCCTAGCGGGAGTGATACGCAGTATTTT. Translating gives CASSPPPSGSDTQYF.

V is TRBV19 and J is TRBJ1-5; no reliable D call. Germline CDR1 reads LNHDA; CDR2 reads SQIVND (reference sequence). V lost 2 bases to trimming and J lost 5 bases, with 7 bases between them. CDR3 length: 13 amino acids. CDR3 nucleotide sequence: TGTGCCAGTAGTATAATGGAGGATCAGCCCCAGCATTTT. Its translation is CASSIMEDQPQHF.